Included here is one TCR beta chain sequence, with context. The record originates from a study of T cell responses to AZD1222 COVID-19 vaccine. Across the study: Analyses pooled second doses at about 4 or about 12 weeks.

This CDR3 region has 14 residues. CDR1 is SGHRS, CDR2 YFSETQ, per germline. With 4 bases removed from V and 5 bases from J, the gap between germline ends came to 16 bases. Assay used: immunoSEQ multiplex PCR; TCRdb lists only in-frame clones, some missing. The repertoire holds roughly 180,000 clones, with roughly 93% as singletons. This sequence joins TRBV5-1 and TRBJ2-7, with a possible D match to TRBD1 (5 bases). Material: peripheral blood, obtained on day 0 of AZD1222 vaccination. The sequence derives from an adult in good health. The CDR3 region has the DNA TGCGCCAGCAGCATGGAGACCAGGGTTCACGAGCAGTACTTC. This sequence encodes CASSMETRVHEQYF.